The sequence of this T cell receptor beta chain was determined in a study of cytomegalovirus exposure and HLA in healthy donors. Across the study: The approximately 660 first-cohort repertoires shared a platform with the approximately 120 validation repertoires, as reported in a later analysis.

Profiled with immunoSEQ multiplex PCR; TCRdb holds only in-frame clones, not every one. The data show about 160,000 clones, with approximately 96% seen just once and more than 0.7% held by the top ten. Trimming at V came to 3 bases and at J to 10 bases, leaving 3 bases not matched to a gene. The CDR3 runs to 11 residues. The germline CDR1 and CDR2 sequences are DFQATT and SNEGSKA (reference sequence). Comments on this clone: Its antigen is undetermined.

Whole-study results and caveats: Researchers catalogued roughly 150 TCR beta chains as cytomegalovirus-associated.

This receptor was identified in a woman under 30 in good health and CMV-seronegative. Sequenced sample: PBMCs. V gene TRBV20-1 combines with J gene TRBJ2-1, with TRBD2 matching 7 bases. The DNA for the CDR3 is TGCAGTGCTAGTGGGGGGGACGAGCAGTTCTTC. It is translated as CSASGGDEQFF.